The following is a T cell receptor beta chain sequence with its context. Antigen specificity is unknown. Healthy and HIV-negative, the adult donors had no recent acute infections or vaccinations. Researchers partitioned CD4+ cells into CD45RA+ naive and CD45RA-negative memory subsets. The CDR3 consists of 13 residues. Germline assignment: CDR1 MDHEN and CDR2 SYDVKM. The J segment lost 6 bases and the V segment lost 7 bases, leaving 6 bases of the junction unmatched. The entry originates in a study of shared clonotypes between healthy human individuals. Study-level results: In contrast to clonotypes shared by all four donors, non-shared clonotypes had lower generation probabilities.

The assay was run at deep level. Profiling relied on immunoSEQ multiplex PCR, and the TCRdb table lists in-frame clones only, not all of them. The data hold approximately 1,500,000 clones, with roughly 98% observed a single time. The receptor was isolated from a man aged 30-40 years in good health. The rearrangement links TRBV28 to TRBJ2-7; 10 positions agree with TRBD1. Sequencing input: naive CD4+ T cells sorted from blood. Regarding subset: CD45RA+ positively selected. CDR3 in amino acids: CASKGDRGGEQYF. The CDR3 coding sequence is TGTGCCAGCAAAGGGGACAGGGGAGGCGAGCAGTACTTC.